The clone carrying this TCR beta chain has just one count. No antigen is known for it. These data come from a study of OX40 agonist ivuxolimab in advanced cancers. Background on the study: Prior checkpoint blockade (anti-PD-1, anti-PD-L1 or anti-CTLA-4) was permitted; roughly 40% had it. Study-wide results and limits: The study found that CD8+ T cells averaged more expanded clones than CD4+. Some of the nonresponding patients also showed low levels of normalized T-cell clonal expansion.

With baseline, cycle 4 day 1, and cycle 7 day 1 as timepoints, blood was sampled. Per the germline V gene, CDR1 is LNHDA and CDR2 is SQIVND (reference sequence). CDR3 length equals 15 residues. Trimming removed 5 bases at V and 2 bases at J, with 15 bases between. Only in-frame clones appear in the TCRdb table, and some are missing; sequencing was by immunoSEQ multiplex PCR. The sample shows 80,000 or so clones, 70% to 90% of them seen only once. The sequencing used CD4+ or CD8+ T cells sorted from blood, collected in a trial of the OX40 agonist ivuxolimab. The source is an adult with an advanced solid tumor such as melanoma, head and neck, liver or kidney cancer. The rearrangement links TRBV19 to TRBJ2-5; D may match TRBD1 or TRBD2 (5 bases each). DNA of the CDR3: TGTGCCAGTAGTTTAACCGGGGACCCACAAGAGACCCAGTACTTC. This sequence encodes CASSLTGDPQETQYF.